The clone carrying this T cell receptor beta chain was counted only a few times. CDR1 and CDR2 from the germline V gene are LNHNV and YYDKDF (reference sequence). The V end was cut by 1 base, the J end by 4 bases, with 17 bases between. The CDR3 covers 17 residues. Primers: 60 Vbeta forward and 13 Jbeta reverse. The method was immunoSEQ multiplex PCR; TCRdb's version includes in-frame clones alone and lacks a portion of them. The sample lists over 100,000 clones, around 80% seen once, with roughly a fifth in the top ten. This sample is part of a study of cytomegalovirus exposure and HLA in healthy donors.

The sequenced sample was PBMCs. The chain employs TRBV15 and TRBJ1-3; D remains unclear. This receptor was obtained from a man aged 25 to 40 in good health and CMV-seropositive. In DNA, the CDR3 is TGTGCCACCAGCAGAGTGCCCGAGGCCGGAGGCGGAAACACCATATATTTT. Encoded protein: CATSRVPEAGGGNTIYF.